This TCR beta chain comes out of a study of cytomegalovirus exposure and HLA in healthy donors. Primers for the PCR totalled 60 Vbeta and 13 Jbeta. Only in-frame clones appear in the TCRdb table, and some are missing; sequencing was by immunoSEQ multiplex PCR. The repertoire consists of under 200,000 clones, with less than 90% occurring once and the leading ten covering 6.3%. The V gene lost 8 bases and the J gene lost 11 bases, with 16 bases spanning the gap. The germline V gene encodes CDR1 MNHEY and CDR2 SVGAGI. The CDR3 sequence is 13 residues long. This clone has more than one count but fewer than ten.

Sequences were obtained from PBMCs. The chain uses TRBV6-5 and TRBJ1-6; unclear D gene. The clonotype originates from a male donor in good health and CMV-seropositive. CDR3 sequence: CASVRDGMTPLHF. The CDR3 bases are TGTGCCAGCGTTAGAGACGGGATGACACCCCTCCACTTT.